This T cell receptor (beta chain) was sequenced in a study of regulatory T cells in long-lasting Graves disease. Points from the study as a whole: Favored gene segments in persistent disease were TRBV28, TRBJ1-2 and TRBJ2-5.

Combining iRepertoire HTBI primers with Arm-PCR of CDR3 regions, the authors built TCR beta libraries. MiXCR was run by TCRdb on the multiplex PCR reads, yielding one entry per CDR3 protein. Here the sample spans 520,000 or so distinct CDR3 sequences, around 12% being singletons. This clonotype showed up many times. Antigen specificity is unknown. A junction end diverges from the germline sequence, so it may reflect a read error. The length of the CDR3 is 16 residues. The germline V gene has CDR1 SGHVS and CDR2 FQNEAQ. Described time point: newly diagnosed GD, antithyroid drugs for less than 3 months. The authors made the TCR library using RNA they extracted from PBMCs. These records were also assigned to another study, of T cells in Graves' hyperthyroidism and ophthalmopathy. That paper states: Pregnant or lactating patients were excluded, as were those with uncontrolled infection or other autoimmune disease.

Sequencing used peripheral blood mononuclear cells (PBMCs), obtained at new diagnosis, from a patient treated with antithyroid drugs. The rearrangement uses TRBV7-8 and TRBJ2-5; D gene unclear. This clonotype was obtained from a woman aged 30 to 39 with Graves disease. The CDR3 here is CAGSLWPKAAQETQYF. The CDR3, as DNA: TGTGCCGGCAGCTTATGGCCCAAGGCAGCCCAAGAGACCCAGTACTTC.